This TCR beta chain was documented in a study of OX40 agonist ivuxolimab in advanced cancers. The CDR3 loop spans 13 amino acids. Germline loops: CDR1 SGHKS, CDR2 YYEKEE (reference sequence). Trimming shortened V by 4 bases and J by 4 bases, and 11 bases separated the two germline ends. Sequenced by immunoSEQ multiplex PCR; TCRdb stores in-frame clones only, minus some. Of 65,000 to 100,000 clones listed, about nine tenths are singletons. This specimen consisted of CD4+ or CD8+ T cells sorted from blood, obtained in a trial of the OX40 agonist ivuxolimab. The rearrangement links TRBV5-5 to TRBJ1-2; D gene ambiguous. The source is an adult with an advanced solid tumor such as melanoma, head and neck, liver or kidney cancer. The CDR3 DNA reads TGTGCCAGCAGCCACGAACCTGGCTATGGCTACACCTTC. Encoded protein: CASSHEPGYGYTF.